One and the same sample provided the 9 T cell receptor beta chains below, sequenced in a study of cytomegalovirus exposure and HLA in healthy donors. Primers for the PCR totalled 60 Vbeta and 13 Jbeta. TCRdb's table, derived via immunoSEQ multiplex PCR, lists solely in-frame clones and lacks some. The repertoire includes roughly 71,000 clones, 70% to 85% of them detected once, and 10% to 12% sits in the top ten. Material: PBMCs. The origin of the receptors is a human donor in good health.

J is TRBJ1-2 and V is TRBV11-2, with no clear D. Germline CDR1 is SGHAT and CDR2 is FQNNGV. The ends were cut back, 0 bases at V and 4 bases at J, with 6 bases in the middle. The CDR3 consists of 13 residues. CDR3 residues: CASSLDLLYGYTF. The CDR3 nucleotides are TGTGCCAGCAGCTTAGATCTCCTCTATGGCTACACCTTC. The full variable domain, in which reference TRBV11-2 and TRBJ1-2 provide the parts outside the CDR3, is EAGVAQSPRYKIIEKRQSVAFWCNPISGHATLYWYQQILGQGPKLLIQFQNNGVVDDSQLPKDRFSAERLKGVDSTLKIQPAKLEDSAVYLCASSLDLLYGYTFGSGTRLTVV.

The gene calls are TRBV5-1 and TRBJ2-7; D is possibly TRBD2 (6 bases). The germline gives CDR1 SGHRS, CDR2 YFSETQ. The CDR3 length is 13 residues. Trimming left V 4 bases short and J 2 bases short, with 10 bases between. Here the CDR3 reads CASSHGSTYEQYF. The DNA of the CDR3 is TGCGCCAGCAGCCACGGGAGTACCTACGAGCAGTACTTC.

V usage is TRBV10-1 and J usage is TRBJ1-5; TRBD1 agrees at 7 bases. This CDR3 contains 14 residues. V shed 6 bases, J shed 3 bases, and the junction held 5 bases outside the gene matches. Germline CDR1 reads WNHNN; CDR2 reads SYGVQD (reference sequence). The CDR3 bases are TGCGCCAGCAGAATGACAGGGCTCAATCAGCCCCAGCATTTT. Translated: CASRMTGLNQPQHF.

The genes are TRBV19 and TRBJ1-5; 7 bases fit TRBD1. The CDR3 is 16 amino acids. V gave up 7 bases and J gave up 2 bases; unmatched junction bases: 11. From germline, CDR1 is LNHDA and CDR2 SQIVND (reference sequence). The chain's CDR3 is CASTSRQGLRNQPQHF. CDR3 in DNA: TGTGCCAGTACCTCCCGACAGGGATTACGCAATCAGCCCCAGCATTTT.

This clone appeared a few times. The chain links TRBV5-1 to TRBJ2-1; the D is unclear. V lost 0 bases to trimming and J lost 3 bases, with 10 bases between them. This CDR3 has 15 amino acids. Germline loops: CDR1 SGHRS, CDR2 YFSETQ. CDR3 amino acids: CASSLGGNGYNEQFF. CDR3 coding DNA: TGCGCCAGCAGCTTGGGAGGAAATGGCTACAATGAGCAGTTCTTC.

This clone was observed a single time. The genes are TRBV23-1 and TRBJ1-2; 7 positions agree with TRBD1. TRBV23-1 is an open reading frame, and its role is uncertain. V shed 3 bases and J 8 bases; nucleotides not matched to a gene: 6. The CDR3 is 13 amino acids. CDR3 DNA: TGCGCCAGCAGTCAGGACAGGCCCTTGGGCTACACCTTC. Amino acids: CASSQDRPLGYTF.

This clone was seen only a few times. The V gene is TRBV6-4, the J gene TRBJ1-6, with 8 bases fitting TRBD1. CDR3 length: 18 amino acids. V was pared by 0 bases and J by 8 bases, with 12 bases of the junction left unmatched. Germline lookup yields CDR1 MRHNA and CDR2 SNTAGT. CDR3 DNA sequence: TGTGCCAGCAGTGACTCTGGACAGGGTGCGGCCCGACATTCACCCCTCCACTTT. Translation: CASSDSGQGAARHSPLHF.

This sequence joins TRBV29-1 and TRBJ2-7; D not resolved. Trimming left V 4 bases short and J 2 bases short, with 6 bases between. Germline values: CDR1 SQVTM, CDR2 ANQGSEA. CDR3 length equals 11 residues. CDR3 in amino acids: CSVVFTYEQYF. CDR3 in DNA: TGCAGCGTTGTATTTACCTACGAGCAGTACTTC.

The chain is built from TRBV6-5 and TRBJ1-2; 7 nucleotides agree with TRBD1. Trimming removed 6 bases from V and 8 bases from J; junction bases left unmatched: 15. Per germline, CDR1 MNHEY and CDR2 SVGAGI. The CDR3 covers 15 residues. The CDR3 sequence: CASRPPSGGLRGYTF. The DNA of the CDR3 is TGTGCCAGCAGACCACCGTCAGGGGGATTGCGGGGCTACACCTTC.